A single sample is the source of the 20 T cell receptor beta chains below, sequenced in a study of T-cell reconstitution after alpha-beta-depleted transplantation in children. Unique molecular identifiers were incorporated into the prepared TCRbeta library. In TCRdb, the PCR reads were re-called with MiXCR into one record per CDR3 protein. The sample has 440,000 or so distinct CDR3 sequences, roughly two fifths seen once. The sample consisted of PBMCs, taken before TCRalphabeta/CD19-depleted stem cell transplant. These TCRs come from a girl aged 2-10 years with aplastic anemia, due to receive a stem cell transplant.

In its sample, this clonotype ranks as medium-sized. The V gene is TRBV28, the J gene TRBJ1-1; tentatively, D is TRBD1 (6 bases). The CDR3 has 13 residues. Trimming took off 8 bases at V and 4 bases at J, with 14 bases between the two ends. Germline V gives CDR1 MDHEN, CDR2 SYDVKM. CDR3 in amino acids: CASGNREGTEAFF. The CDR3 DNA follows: TGTGCCAGCGGAAACAGGGAGGGCACTGAAGCTTTCTTT.

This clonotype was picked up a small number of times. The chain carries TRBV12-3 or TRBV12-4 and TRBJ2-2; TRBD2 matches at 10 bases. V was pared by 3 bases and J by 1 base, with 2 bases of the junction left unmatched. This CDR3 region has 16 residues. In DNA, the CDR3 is TGTGCCAGCAGTTTCGTAGCGGGAGGGAACACCGGGGAGCTGTTTTTT. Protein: CASSFVAGGNTGELFF.

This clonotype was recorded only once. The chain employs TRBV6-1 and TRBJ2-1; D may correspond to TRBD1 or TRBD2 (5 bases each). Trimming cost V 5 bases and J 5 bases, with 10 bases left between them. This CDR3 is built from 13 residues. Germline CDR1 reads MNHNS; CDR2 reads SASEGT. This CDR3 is CASSRGPHNEQFF. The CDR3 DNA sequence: TGTGCCAGCAGTCGGGGACCCCACAATGAGCAGTTCTTC.

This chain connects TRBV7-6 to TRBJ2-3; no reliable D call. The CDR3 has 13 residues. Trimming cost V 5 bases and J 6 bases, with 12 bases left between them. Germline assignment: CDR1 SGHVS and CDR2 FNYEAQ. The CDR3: CASSLGVRDTQYF. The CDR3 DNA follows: TGTGCCAGCAGCCTGGGTGTCCGGGATACGCAGTATTTT.

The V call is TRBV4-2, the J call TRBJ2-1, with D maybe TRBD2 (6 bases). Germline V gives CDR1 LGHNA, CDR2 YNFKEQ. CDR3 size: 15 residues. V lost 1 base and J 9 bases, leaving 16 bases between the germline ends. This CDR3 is CASSQVEVGRGEQFF. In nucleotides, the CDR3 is TGTGCCAGCAGCCAAGTTGAGGTGGGGCGGGGTGAGCAGTTCTTC.

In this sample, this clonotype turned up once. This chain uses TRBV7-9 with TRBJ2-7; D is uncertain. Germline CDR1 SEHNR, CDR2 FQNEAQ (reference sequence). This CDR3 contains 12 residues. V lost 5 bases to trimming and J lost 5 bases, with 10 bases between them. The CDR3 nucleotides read TGTGCCAGCAGCGACCCAGTGGACGAGCAGTACTTC. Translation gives CASSDPVDEQYF.

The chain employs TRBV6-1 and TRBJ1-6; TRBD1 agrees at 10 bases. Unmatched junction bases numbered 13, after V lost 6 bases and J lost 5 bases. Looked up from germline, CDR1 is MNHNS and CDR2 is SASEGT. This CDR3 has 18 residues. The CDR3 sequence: CASSQQRQGAANNSPLHF. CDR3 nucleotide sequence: TGTGCCAGCAGCCAGCAAAGACAGGGGGCGGCGAATAATTCACCCCTCCACTTT.

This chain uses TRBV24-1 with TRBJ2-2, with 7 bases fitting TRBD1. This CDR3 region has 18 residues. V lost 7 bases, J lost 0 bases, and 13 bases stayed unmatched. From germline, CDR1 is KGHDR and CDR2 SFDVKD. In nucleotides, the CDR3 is TGTGCCACCAGGCTTAGGGACAGTCTTTTCGCGAACACCGGGGAGCTGTTTTTT. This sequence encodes CATRLRDSLFANTGELFF.

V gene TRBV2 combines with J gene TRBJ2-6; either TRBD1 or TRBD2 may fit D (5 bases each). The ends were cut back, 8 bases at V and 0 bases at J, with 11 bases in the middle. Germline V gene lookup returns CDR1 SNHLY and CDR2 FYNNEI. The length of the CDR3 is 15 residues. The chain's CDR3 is CASGGRISGANVLTF. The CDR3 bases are TGTGCCAGCGGGGGACGGATCTCTGGGGCCAACGTCCTGACTTTC. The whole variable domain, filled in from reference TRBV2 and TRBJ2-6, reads EPEVTQTPSHQVTQMGQEVILRCVPISNHLYFYWYRQILGQKVEFLVSFYNNEISEKSEIFDDQFSVERPDGSNFTLKIRSTKLEDSAMYFCASGGRISGANVLTFGAGSRLTVL.

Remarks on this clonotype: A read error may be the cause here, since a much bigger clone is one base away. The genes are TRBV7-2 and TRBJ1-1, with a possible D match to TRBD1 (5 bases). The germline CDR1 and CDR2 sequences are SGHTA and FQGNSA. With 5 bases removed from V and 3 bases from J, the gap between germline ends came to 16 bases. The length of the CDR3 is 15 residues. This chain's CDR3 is CASSLGYGGYTEAFF. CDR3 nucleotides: TGTGCCAGCAGCCTAGGATATGGGGGGTACACTGAAGCTTTCTTT.

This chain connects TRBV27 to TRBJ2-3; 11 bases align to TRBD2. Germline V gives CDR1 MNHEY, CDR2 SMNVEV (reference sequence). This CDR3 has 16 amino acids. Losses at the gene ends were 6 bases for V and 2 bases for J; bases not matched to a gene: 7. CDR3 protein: CASSSAGLAATDTQYF. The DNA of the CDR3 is TGTGCCAGCAGCTCCGCGGGACTAGCGGCCACAGATACGCAGTATTTT.

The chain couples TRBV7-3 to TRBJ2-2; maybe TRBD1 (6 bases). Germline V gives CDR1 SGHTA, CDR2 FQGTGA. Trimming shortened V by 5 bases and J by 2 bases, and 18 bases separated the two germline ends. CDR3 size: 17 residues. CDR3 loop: CASSARPLQGNTGELFF. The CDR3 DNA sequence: TGTGCCAGCAGCGCAAGACCGCTACAGGGTAACACCGGGGAGCTGTTTTTT.

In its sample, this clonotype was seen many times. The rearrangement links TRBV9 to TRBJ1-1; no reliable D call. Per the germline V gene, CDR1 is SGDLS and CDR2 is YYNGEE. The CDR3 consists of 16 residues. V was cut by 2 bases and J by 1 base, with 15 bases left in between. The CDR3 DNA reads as TGTGCCAGCAGCGTCGGAATCCTCTCCCGGAACACTGAAGCTTTCTTT. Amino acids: CASSVGILSRNTEAFF.

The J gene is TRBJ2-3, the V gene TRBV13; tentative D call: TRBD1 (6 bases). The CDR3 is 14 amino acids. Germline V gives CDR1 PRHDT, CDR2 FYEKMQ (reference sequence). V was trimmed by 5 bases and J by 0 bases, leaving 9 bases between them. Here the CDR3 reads CASSQGFSTDTQYF. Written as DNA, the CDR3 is TGTGCCAGCAGCCAGGGGTTTAGCACAGATACGCAGTATTTT.

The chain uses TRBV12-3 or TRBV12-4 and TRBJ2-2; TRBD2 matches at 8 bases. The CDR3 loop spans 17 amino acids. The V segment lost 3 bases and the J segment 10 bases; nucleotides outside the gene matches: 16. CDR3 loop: CASSFPDSGAGGEELFF. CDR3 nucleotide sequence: TGTGCCAGCAGTTTTCCGGATAGCGGGGCCGGGGGGGAGGAGCTGTTTTTT.

CDR3 nucleotide sequence: TGTGCCAGCAGCGAACCATGGAAGCAGGTCCTGGATACGCAGTATTTT. It encodes CASSEPWKQVLDTQYF. The chain combines TRBV7-3 with TRBJ2-3; D is uncertain. Looked up from germline, CDR1 is SGHTA and CDR2 is FQGTGA. V lost 5 bases and J lost 6, with 21 bases in between. The CDR3 contains 16 residues.

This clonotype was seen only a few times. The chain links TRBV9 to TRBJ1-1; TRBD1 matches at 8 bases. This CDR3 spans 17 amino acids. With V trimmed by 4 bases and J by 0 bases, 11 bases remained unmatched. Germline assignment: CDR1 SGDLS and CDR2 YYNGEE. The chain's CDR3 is CASSPSTGGRVNTEAFF. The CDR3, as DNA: TGTGCCAGCAGCCCCTCAACAGGGGGGCGGGTGAACACTGAAGCTTTCTTT.

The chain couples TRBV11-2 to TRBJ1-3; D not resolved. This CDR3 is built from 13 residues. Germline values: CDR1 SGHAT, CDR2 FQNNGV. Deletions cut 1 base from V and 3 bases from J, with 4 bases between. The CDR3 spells CASSLVIGNTIYF. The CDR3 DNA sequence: TGTGCCAGCAGCTTAGTTATTGGAAACACCATATATTTT.

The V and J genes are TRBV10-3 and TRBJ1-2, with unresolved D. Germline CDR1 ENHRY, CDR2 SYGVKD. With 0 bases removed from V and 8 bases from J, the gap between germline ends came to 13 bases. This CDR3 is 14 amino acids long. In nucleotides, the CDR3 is TGTGCCATCAGTGAGTCGACACACGGCGGAGGCTACACCTTC. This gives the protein CAISESTHGGGYTF.

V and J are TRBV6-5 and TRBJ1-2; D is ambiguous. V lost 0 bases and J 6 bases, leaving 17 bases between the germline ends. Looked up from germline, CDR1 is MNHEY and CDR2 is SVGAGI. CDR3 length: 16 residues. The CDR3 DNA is TGTGCCAGCAGTTACTCGGGCAGTTGGATCGGGAATGGCTACACCTTC. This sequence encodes CASSYSGSWIGNGYTF.